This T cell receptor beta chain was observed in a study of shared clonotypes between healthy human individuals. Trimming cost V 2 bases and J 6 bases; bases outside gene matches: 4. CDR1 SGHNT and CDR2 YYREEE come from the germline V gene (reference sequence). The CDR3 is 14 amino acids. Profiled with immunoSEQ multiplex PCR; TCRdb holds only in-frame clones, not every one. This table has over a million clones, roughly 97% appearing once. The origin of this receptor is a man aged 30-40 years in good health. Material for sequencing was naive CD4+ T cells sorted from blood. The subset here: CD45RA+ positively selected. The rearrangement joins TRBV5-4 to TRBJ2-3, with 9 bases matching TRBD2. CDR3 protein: CASSFSGRRDTQYF. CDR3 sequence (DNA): TGTGCCAGCAGCTTTAGCGGGAGACGTGATACGCAGTATTTT.